This T cell receptor (beta chain) stems from a study of cytotoxic CD8 clonotypes in ibrutinib-treated CLL. Only in-frame clones appear in the TCRdb table, and some are missing; sequencing was by immunoSEQ multiplex PCR. The sample comprises roughly 150,000 clones, about 80% of which are singletons, and over 4.5% rests with the top ten. CDR1 MNHEY and CDR2 SVGAGI come from the germline V gene. The CDR3 runs to 12 residues. The V end was cut by 8 bases, the J end by 4 bases, with 9 bases between. This clone was picked up a small number of times. Its antigen is unknown. Study-level findings and limits: There were few public clonotypes, and on treatment they contracted or stayed stable.

The receptor was isolated from a human donor with chronic lymphocytic leukemia. Material: PBMCs, obtained after 24 months of ibrutinib treatment. J is TRBJ2-1 and V is TRBV6-5; D not resolved. CDR3 amino acids: CASRKLYNEQFF. The CDR3, as DNA: TGTGCCAGCCGAAAGCTATACAATGAGCAGTTCTTC.